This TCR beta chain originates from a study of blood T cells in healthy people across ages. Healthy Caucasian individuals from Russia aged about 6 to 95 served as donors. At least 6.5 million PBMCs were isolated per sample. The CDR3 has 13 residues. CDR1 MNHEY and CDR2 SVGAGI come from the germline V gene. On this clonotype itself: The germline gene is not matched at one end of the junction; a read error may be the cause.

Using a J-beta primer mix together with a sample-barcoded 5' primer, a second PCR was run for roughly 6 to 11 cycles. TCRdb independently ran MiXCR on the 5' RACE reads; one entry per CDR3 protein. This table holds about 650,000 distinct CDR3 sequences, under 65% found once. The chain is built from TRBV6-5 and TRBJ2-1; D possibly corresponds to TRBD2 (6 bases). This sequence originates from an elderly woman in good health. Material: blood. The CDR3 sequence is CASSGGLHNEQFF. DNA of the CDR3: TGTGCCAGCAGTGGGGGACTCCACAATGAACAGTTCTTC.